The clone carrying this T cell receptor (beta chain) has only a few counts. The antigen is unknown. Vbeta (60) and Jbeta (13) primers were used in the PCR. Profiled with immunoSEQ multiplex PCR; TCRdb holds only in-frame clones, not every one. In the table there are 87,000 or so clones, around 64% of which are singletons. Trimming stripped 4 bases from V and 2 bases from J, with 11 bases between. The length of the CDR3 is 14 residues. CDR1 is SEHNR and CDR2 is FQNEAQ in the germline V gene (reference sequence). The record originates from a study of cytomegalovirus exposure and HLA in healthy donors. Across the study: As released early, the data held roughly 85 million unique TCRs from HLA-typed donors. Notes on the study in general: Later analysis associated a missense DCLRE1C variant with TCR beta V- and J-gene trimming.

The chain links TRBV7-9 to TRBJ1-2, with D hard to call. The clonotype was recovered from a man aged 60 to 69 in good health and CMV-seronegative. Sequencing was performed on PBMCs. The DNA for the CDR3 is TGTGCCAGCAGCTACTCGACACAGAACTATGGCTACACCTTC. It specifies CASSYSTQNYGYTF.